This T cell receptor (beta chain) came from a study of CD8+CD57+ T cells in acquired aplastic anemia. Study results and limitations: Patients and controls were found to share about 31 CD8+ CDR3 sequences. Patients did not significantly differ from controls in CD8+ Simpson's diversity.

There are a few counts of this clonotype. What it binds is not known. The TCR beta profiling, which covered VDJ combination and CDR3 sequence, was carried out using genomic DNA as the template. One entry per CDR3 protein, called by TCRdb with MiXCR from the reads. The sample carries over 150,000 distinct CDR3 sequences, over 50% recorded once. Sequencing involved patients with CD8+CD57+ cell expansion previously shown by flow cytometry. Patients uniformly had severe acquired aplastic anemia. No patient had been given any therapy when blood was sampled. Sequencing used sorted CD4+, CD8+, or CD8+CD57+ T cells (not recorded which) from PBMCs. This sequence was found in a human donor with aplastic anemia.

CDR3 nucleotide sequence: TGTGCCAGTTCCACCTCTGGAAACACCATATATTTT. Translated, it gives CASSTSGNTIYF. The chain combines TRBV3-1 with TRBJ1-3; D is unclear. This CDR3 is 12 amino acids long. The V and J ends lost 9 bases and 0 bases respectively, with 6 bases between them. Germline V gene sequence: CDR1 LGHDT, CDR2 YNNKEL (reference sequence).